The 4 T cell receptor beta chains in this list originate from one sample, sequenced in a study of blood T cell repertoires in COVID-19. Sequenced by immunoSEQ multiplex PCR; TCRdb stores in-frame clones only, minus some. The top ten hold less than 7.5% of the sample, which has 100,000 to 150,000 clones, 65% to 80% seen once. Sequenced input: peripheral blood. All receptors come from a man between 65 and 85 years old with acute or convalescent COVID-19.

V usage is TRBV11-2 and J usage is TRBJ1-6; tentative D call: TRBD1 (5 bases). This CDR3 has 15 residues. CDR1 and CDR2 (germline): SGHAT, FQNNGV. Trimming left V 2 bases short and J 6 bases short, with 11 bases between. The CDR3 DNA follows: TGTGCCAGCAGCTTACTCGCCAGGGCTAATTCACCCCTCCACTTT. Translating it yields CASSLLARANSPLHF.

This chain links TRBV7-2 with TRBJ1-2, with TRBD1 matching 7 bases. The CDR3 sequence is 14 residues long. The germline gives CDR1 SGHTA, CDR2 FQGNSA. J gave up 4 bases and V 3 bases, and 5 bases lay outside the gene matches. CDR3 DNA: TGTGCCAGCAGCTTGAAGGGACAGAGCTATGGCTACACCTTC. It yields the protein CASSLKGQSYGYTF.

Turning to this clone: This sample also contains other DNA sequences that code for the same CDR3. This chain links TRBV5-1 with TRBJ1-1; TRBD1 aligns across 8 bases. The J segment lost 5 bases and the V segment lost 3 bases, leaving 6 bases of the junction unmatched. The CDR3 is 14 amino acids. The V gene's germline CDR1 is SGHRS and CDR2 YFSETQ. The CDR3 region is CASSSQGASTEAFF. DNA for the CDR3: TGCGCCAGCAGCTCGCAGGGGGCGTCGACTGAAGCTTTCTTT.

The chain carries TRBV19 and TRBJ2-7, with 10 positions matching TRBD1. V dropped 3 bases and J dropped 5; count of bases not matched to a gene: 16. This CDR3 contains 18 residues. Germline-derived CDR1 and CDR2 are LNHDA and SQIVND (reference sequence). The chain's CDR3 is CASSIGLPGQGRFHEQYF. The CDR3 bases are TGTGCCAGTAGTATCGGATTACCGGGACAGGGGAGGTTCCACGAGCAGTACTTC.